This TCR beta chain comes out of a study of control samples from healthy donors and cancer patients. Repertoires were generated with immunoSEQ multiplex PCR, while TCRdb's copy carries only in-frame clones and drops some. The repertoire has 140,000 to 150,000 clones, under 95% of them found once; the top ten carry 4.5% to 6%. The CDR3 spans 16 residues. Germline V CDR1 and CDR2: MGHRA, YSYEKL. Trimming at V came to 0 bases and at J to 7 bases, leaving 4 bases not matched to a gene. The receptor was isolated from a young man in good health. The chain employs TRBV4-1 and TRBJ1-4, with 11 bases identical to TRBD1. Input material: blood. The CDR3 spells CASSQERGTGGEKLFF. The CDR3 DNA is TGCGCCAGCAGCCAAGAACGTGGGACAGGGGGTGAAAAACTGTTTTTT.